This TCR beta chain appears in the sequencing data of a study of PD-L1 blockade in urothelial cancer. The overall study: At 3 weeks after treatment start (second dose) and again at 6 weeks, blood was analyzed.

The CDR3 consists of 17 residues. V was shortened by 0 bases and J by 11 bases, with 26 bases between the two germline ends. In germline, CDR1 is MGHRA, CDR2 YSYEKL. In each PCR, synthetic TCR analog templates were spiked in. Measured with immunoSEQ multiplex PCR; TCRdb has only the in-frame clones, and not every one. The sample holds around 86,000 clones; around 81% are singletons and the top ten take about 6.2%. The sample's time point: pretreatment peripheral blood. This clone was recorded only once. Source: PBMCs, taken around atezolizumab (anti-PD-L1) treatment. The chain recombines TRBV4-1 with TRBJ2-7; no clear D. The TCR comes from a man aged 35 to 55 with urothelial cancer. CDR3 region: CASSQDHEVPGTLRKYF. The CDR3 DNA sequence: TGCGCCAGCAGCCAAGATCACGAGGTCCCTGGCACACTTAGGAAGTACTTC.